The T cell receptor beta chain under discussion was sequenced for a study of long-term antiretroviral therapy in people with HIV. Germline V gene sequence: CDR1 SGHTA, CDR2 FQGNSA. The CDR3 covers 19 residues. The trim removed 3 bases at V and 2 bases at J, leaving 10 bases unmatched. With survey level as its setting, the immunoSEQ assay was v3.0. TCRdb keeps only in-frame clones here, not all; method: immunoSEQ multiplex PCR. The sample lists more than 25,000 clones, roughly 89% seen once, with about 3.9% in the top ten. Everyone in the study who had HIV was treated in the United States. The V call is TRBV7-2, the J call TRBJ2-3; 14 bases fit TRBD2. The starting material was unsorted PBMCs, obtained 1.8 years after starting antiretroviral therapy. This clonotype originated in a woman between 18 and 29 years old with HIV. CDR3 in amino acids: CASSLGVGTSGSVTDTQYF. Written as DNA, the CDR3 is TGTGCCAGCAGCTTGGGAGTCGGGACTAGCGGGAGCGTCACAGATACGCAGTATTTT.